Sequencing of this T cell receptor beta chain was carried out in a study of blood T cell repertoires in COVID-19. Across the study: Spain, Italy and the United States supplied samples that represented acute and convalescent COVID-19. The analysed material was cDNA or gDNA that came from T cells, B-cell-depleted T cells, or PBMCs.

Germline V gene data show CDR1 as SGHRS and CDR2 as YFSETQ. Trimming removed 5 bases at V and 8 bases at J, with 17 bases between. The CDR3 consists of 14 residues. Original processing notes: Estimation of nucleated cell counts relied on the amplification of reference gene primers. TCRdb's table, derived via immunoSEQ multiplex PCR, lists solely in-frame clones and lacks some. The V and J calls and clone size were taken over from that table, and D and trimming were inferred from the DNA. The sample lists over 150,000 clones, roughly 84% seen once, with about 6.7% in the top ten. This clone appeared a single time.

The V and J genes are TRBV5-1 and TRBJ2-1; D possibly corresponds to TRBD1 (5 bases). Sequenced material: peripheral blood. The receptor was isolated from a woman in her thirties or forties with COVID-19, enrolled during active disease. This chain's CDR3 is CASSRGSSRDEQFF. The CDR3 DNA follows: TGCGCCAGCAGTAGGGGTTCGTCTCGGGATGAGCAGTTCTTC.